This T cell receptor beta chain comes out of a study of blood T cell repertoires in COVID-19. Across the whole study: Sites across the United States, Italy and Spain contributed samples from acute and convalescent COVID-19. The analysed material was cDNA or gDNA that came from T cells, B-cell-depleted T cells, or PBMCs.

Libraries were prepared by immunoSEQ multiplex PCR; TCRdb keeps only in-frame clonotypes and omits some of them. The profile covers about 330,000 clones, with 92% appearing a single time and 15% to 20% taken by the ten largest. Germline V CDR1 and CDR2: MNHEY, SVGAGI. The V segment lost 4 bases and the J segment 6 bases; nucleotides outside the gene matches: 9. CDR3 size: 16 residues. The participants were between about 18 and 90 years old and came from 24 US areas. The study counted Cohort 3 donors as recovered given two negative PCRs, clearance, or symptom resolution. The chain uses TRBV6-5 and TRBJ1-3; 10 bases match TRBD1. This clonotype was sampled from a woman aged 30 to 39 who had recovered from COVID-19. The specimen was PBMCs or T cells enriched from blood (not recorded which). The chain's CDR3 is CASSSRGGTGVNTIYF. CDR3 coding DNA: TGTGCCAGCAGTTCTCGGGGCGGGACAGGGGTAAACACCATATATTTT.